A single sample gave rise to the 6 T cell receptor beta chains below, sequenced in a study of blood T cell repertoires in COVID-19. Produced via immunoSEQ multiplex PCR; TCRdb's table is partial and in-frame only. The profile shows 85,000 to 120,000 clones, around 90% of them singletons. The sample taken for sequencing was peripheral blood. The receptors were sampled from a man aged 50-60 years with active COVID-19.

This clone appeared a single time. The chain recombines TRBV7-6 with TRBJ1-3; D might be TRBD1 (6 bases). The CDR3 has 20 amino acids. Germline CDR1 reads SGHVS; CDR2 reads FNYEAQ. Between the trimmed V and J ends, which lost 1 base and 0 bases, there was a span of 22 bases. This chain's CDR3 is CASSLGRWAPGGLSGNTIYF. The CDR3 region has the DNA TGTGCCAGCAGCTTAGGAAGATGGGCCCCGGGGGGCCTCTCTGGAAACACCATATATTTT.

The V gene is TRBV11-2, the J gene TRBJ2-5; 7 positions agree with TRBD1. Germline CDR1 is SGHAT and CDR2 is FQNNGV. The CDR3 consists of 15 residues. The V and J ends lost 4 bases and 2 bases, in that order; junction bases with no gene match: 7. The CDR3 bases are TGTGCCAGCAGCTCCGGGACAGTACCGCAAGAGACCCAGTACTTC. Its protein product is CASSSGTVPQETQYF.

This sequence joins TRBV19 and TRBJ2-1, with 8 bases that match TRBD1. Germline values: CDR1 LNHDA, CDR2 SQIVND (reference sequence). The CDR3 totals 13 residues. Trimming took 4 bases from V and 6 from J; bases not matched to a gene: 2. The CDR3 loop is CASSTGQGNEQFF. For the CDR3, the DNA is TGTGCCAGTAGTACCGGACAGGGCAATGAGCAGTTCTTC.

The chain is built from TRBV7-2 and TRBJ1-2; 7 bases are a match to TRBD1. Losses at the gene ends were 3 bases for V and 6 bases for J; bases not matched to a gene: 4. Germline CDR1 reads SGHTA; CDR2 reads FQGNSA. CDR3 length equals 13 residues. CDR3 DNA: TGTGCCAGCAGCTTGGGGACAGCTGATGGCTACACCTTC. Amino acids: CASSLGTADGYTF.

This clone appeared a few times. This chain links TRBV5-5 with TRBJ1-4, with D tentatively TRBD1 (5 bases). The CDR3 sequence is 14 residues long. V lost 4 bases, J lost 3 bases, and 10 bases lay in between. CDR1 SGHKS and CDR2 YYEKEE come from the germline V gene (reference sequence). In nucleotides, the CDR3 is TGTGCCAGCAGCCCGGCGGGGCCTAATGAAAAACTGTTTTTT. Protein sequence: CASSPAGPNEKLFF.

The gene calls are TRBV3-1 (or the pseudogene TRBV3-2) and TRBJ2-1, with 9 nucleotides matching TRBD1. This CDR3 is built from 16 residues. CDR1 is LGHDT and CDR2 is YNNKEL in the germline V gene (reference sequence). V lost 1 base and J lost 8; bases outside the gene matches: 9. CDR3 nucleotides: TGTGCCAGCAGCCAAGCGGGGACAGGGTCTTTGGATGAGCAGTTCTTC. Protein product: CASSQAGTGSLDEQFF.